This T cell receptor beta chain was obtained from a study of OX40 agonist ivuxolimab in advanced cancers. Study-level results: At 0.1 to 3.0 mg/kg and by week 6, CD4+ and CD8+ T cells in the blood had expanded clonally. CD4+ T cells averaged fewer expanded clones than CD8+ T cells.

Profiling relied on immunoSEQ multiplex PCR, and the TCRdb table lists in-frame clones only, not all of them. The table records 70,000 or so clones, about 85% of them present only once. Note on this clone: The antigen remains unidentified.

Germline V gene lookup returns CDR1 MRHNA and CDR2 SNTAGT. V shed 4 bases and J shed 5 bases, with 11 bases lying between them. The CDR3 contains 13 residues. The TCR was taken from an adult with an advanced solid tumor such as melanoma, head and neck, liver or kidney cancer. The material was CD4+ or CD8+ T cells sorted from blood, obtained in a trial of the OX40 agonist ivuxolimab. V is TRBV6-4 and J is TRBJ1-1; unclear D gene. CDR3 amino acids: CASSVGIETEAFF. DNA for the CDR3: TGTGCCAGCAGTGTGGGGATAGAAACTGAAGCTTTCTTT.